This T cell receptor (beta chain) came from a study of T cell repertoires in cytomegalovirus infection. The CDR3 is made up of 14 amino acids. V gave up 3 bases and J gave up 9 bases, with 12 bases separating them. Each CDR3 protein is one row after TCRdb ran MiXCR on the reads. The sample consists of around 81,000 distinct CDR3 sequences, 40% of them appearing once. Remarks on this clonotype: Its antigen is currently unknown.

This specimen was CD8+ T cells from cultured PBMCs, taken from culture after CMV antigen stimulation. This clonotype originated in a human donor in good health (CMV status not recorded). Some clones in this sample may be carry-over from other donors' samples. The gene calls are TRBV12-3 or TRBV12-4 and TRBJ1-6; D is undetermined. For the CDR3, the DNA is TGTGCCAGCAGTTTGTCGGGGTCCTTTTCACCCCTCCACTTT. It codes for CASSLSGSFSPLHF.